The next 4 T cell receptor beta chains were all read from a single sample in a study of sequential checkpoint blockade in melanoma. This table comes from immunoSEQ multiplex PCR, and its TCRdb copy is limited to in-frame clones, with some not included. Among tens of thousands of clones listed, more than 25% were seen once. The treatment here: randomized to nivolumab then ipilimumab (arm A) or the reverse (arm B). Source: tumor tissue (inferred from file names), taken from a patient given nivolumab and ipilimumab in sequence. All receptors come from a human donor with melanoma.

This clone was observed a handful of times. Written as DNA, the CDR3 is TGTGCCAGCAGCTTGGAGGGGGCAAGCAATCAGCCCCAGCATTTT. It is translated as CASSLEGASNQPQHF. This chain links TRBV11-3 with TRBJ1-5, with TRBD1 matching 7 bases. The CDR3 runs to 15 residues. Germline trimming cut 3 bases from V and 1 base from J; bases unmatched to any gene: 3. The germline V gene encodes CDR1 SGHNT and CDR2 YENEEA.

A few counts support this clone. The gene calls are TRBV5-1 and TRBJ2-2; maybe TRBD1 (6 bases). This CDR3 comprises 15 residues. Deletions cut 4 bases from V and 0 bases from J, with 10 bases between. The germline V gene encodes CDR1 SGHRS and CDR2 YFSETQ. This chain's CDR3 is CASSQDRTNTGELFF. The CDR3 DNA reads TGCGCCAGCAGCCAAGACAGGACGAACACCGGGGAGCTGTTTTTT.

V usage is TRBV18 and J usage is TRBJ2-1, with D unclear. V dropped 6 bases and J dropped 7 bases, with 19 bases sitting between them. This CDR3 has 15 residues. The germline V gene has CDR1 KGHSH and CDR2 LQKENI. CDR3 in amino acids: CASSTPLTASNEQFF. CDR3 bases: TGTGCCAGCTCCACTCCATTAACAGCGTCAAATGAGCAGTTCTTC.

This clone was detected only a few times. The gene calls are TRBV9 and TRBJ2-1; perhaps TRBD1 as D (6 bases). Trimming took off 3 bases at V and 6 bases at J, with 16 bases between the two ends. The CDR3 covers 15 residues. Per the germline V gene, CDR1 is SGDLS and CDR2 is YYNGEE. CDR3 region: CASSGQGHLGNEQFF. The CDR3 DNA reads as TGTGCCAGCAGCGGGCAGGGGCATTTGGGCAATGAGCAGTTCTTC.